A selection of T cell receptor beta chains follows, all from one sample in a study of long-term antiretroviral therapy in people with HIV. Assay used: immunoSEQ multiplex PCR; TCRdb lists only in-frame clones, some missing. The sample lists 25,000 to 30,000 clones; roughly 89% were seen once. This specimen was unsorted PBMCs, taken 0.4 years after starting antiretroviral therapy. The receptors originated from a man between 18 and 35 years old with HIV. CDR3s include the opening cysteine and the closing phenylalanine or tryptophan. A D gene is named only where the DNA matches it firmly. Size is omitted from some rows. Given values are once, few, many or a class for expanded clones.

abundance: -; j_gene: TRBJ2-1; d_gene: -; v_gene: TRBV4-3; CDR3nt: TGCGCCAGCAGCCAAGATTTCCCAGACCCCGGGTACAATGAGCAGTTCTTC; CDR3aa: CASSQDFPDPGYNEQFF
abundance: -; j_gene: TRBJ2-2; d_gene: -; v_gene: TRBV6-6; CDR3nt: TGTGCCAGCAGCCCCTTACTATCCGGGGAGCTGTTTTTT; CDR3aa: CASSPLLSGELFF
abundance: -; j_gene: TRBJ1-1; d_gene: -; v_gene: TRBV27; CDR3nt: TGTGCCAGCAGTTTAGGGGGAGCGGCTGAAGCTTTCTTT; CDR3aa: CASSLGGAAEAFF
abundance: -; j_gene: TRBJ1-1; d_gene: -; v_gene: TRBV11-3; CDR3nt: TGTGCCAGCAGCTTATTCCCTACAGCTGAAGCTTTCTTT; CDR3aa: CASSLFPTAEAFF
abundance: -; j_gene: TRBJ1-1; d_gene: -; v_gene: TRBV27; CDR3nt: TGTGCCAGCAGTTGGACAGCCAACACTGAAGCTTTCTTT; CDR3aa: CASSWTANTEAFF
abundance: once; j_gene: TRBJ2-3; d_gene: -; v_gene: TRBV13; CDR3nt: TGTGCCAGCAGCTCGTACTCCTATCCTGAAACTCCGGCAGATACGCAGTATTTT; CDR3aa: CASSSYSYPETPADTQYF
abundance: -; j_gene: TRBJ2-7; d_gene: TRBD1; v_gene: TRBV5-4; CDR3nt: TGTGCCAGCAGCTTGGCCCCGGGACAGGGGCACTACGAGCAGTACTTC; CDR3aa: CASSLAPGQGHYEQYF
abundance: -; j_gene: TRBJ1-1; d_gene: -; v_gene: TRBV7-9; CDR3nt: TGTGCCAGCAGCTACACAGGGAACACTGAAGCTTTCTTT; CDR3aa: CASSYTGNTEAFF
abundance: -; j_gene: TRBJ2-1; d_gene: TRBD2; v_gene: TRBV11-3; CDR3nt: TGTGCCAGCAGCCGAGGACTAGCGGGACTCGATGAGCAGTTCTTC; CDR3aa: CASSRGLAGLDEQFF
abundance: -; j_gene: TRBJ2-7; d_gene: TRBD1; v_gene: TRBV7-9; CDR3nt: TGTGCCAGCAGCACCCCGGACAGGGCCGAGCAGTACTTC; CDR3aa: CASSTPDRAEQYF
abundance: -; j_gene: TRBJ2-3; d_gene: -; v_gene: TRBV13; CDR3nt: TGTGCCAGCAGCCGCCTCTACACAGATACGCAGTATTTT; CDR3aa: CASSRLYTDTQYF
abundance: -; j_gene: TRBJ2-5; d_gene: TRBD1; v_gene: TRBV14; CDR3nt: TGTGCCAGCAGCCCGGCGGACAGGATTCAAGAGACCCAGTACTTC; CDR3aa: CASSPADRIQETQYF
abundance: few; j_gene: TRBJ2-2; d_gene: -; v_gene: TRBV7-9; CDR3nt: TGTGCCAGCAGCCCCCAGTCCCTCAGGCGCACCGGGGAGCTGTTTTTT; CDR3aa: CASSPQSLRRTGELFF
abundance: -; j_gene: TRBJ1-1; d_gene: TRBD1; v_gene: TRBV5-1; CDR3nt: TGCGCCAGCAGCCGGGACAGGGCCACTGAAGCTTTCTTT; CDR3aa: CASSRDRATEAFF
abundance: once; j_gene: TRBJ2-7; d_gene: -; v_gene: TRBV6-5; CDR3nt: TGTGCCAGCAGTTACTCTAGACAGCAGGGCGAGCAGTACTTC; CDR3aa: CASSYSRQQGEQYF
abundance: -; j_gene: TRBJ2-7; d_gene: -; v_gene: TRBV6-5; CDR3nt: TGTGCCAGCAGTTGGCAAGTGGGGACGAAGACCTACGAGCAGTACTTC; CDR3aa: CASSWQVGTKTYEQYF
abundance: -; j_gene: TRBJ1-1; d_gene: TRBD1; v_gene: TRBV5-1; CDR3nt: TGCGCCAGCAGCTTAGGACAGGGGATGACTGAAGCTTTCTTT; CDR3aa: CASSLGQGMTEAFF
abundance: -; j_gene: TRBJ1-1; d_gene: -; v_gene: TRBV28; CDR3nt: TGTGCCAGCACCTACGGCGCTGAAGCTTTCTTT; CDR3aa: CASTYGAEAFF
abundance: -; j_gene: TRBJ2-5; d_gene: -; v_gene: TRBV11-1; CDR3nt: TGTGCCAGCAGCTTCCGGTACCAAGAGACCCAGTACTTC; CDR3aa: CASSFRYQETQYF
abundance: -; j_gene: TRBJ2-7; d_gene: TRBD1; v_gene: TRBV19; CDR3nt: TGTGCCAGTAGCCACAGGGGGGACGAGCAGTACTTC; CDR3aa: CASSHRGDEQYF
abundance: -; j_gene: TRBJ1-1; d_gene: -; v_gene: TRBV5-8; CDR3nt: TGTGCCAGCAGCCCTCTAAGGGCGGAGAACACTGAAGCTTTCTTT; CDR3aa: CASSPLRAENTEAFF
abundance: -; j_gene: TRBJ2-7; d_gene: TRBD1; v_gene: TRBV2; CDR3nt: TGTGCCAGCGACAGGGAACTAACCTCCTACGAGCAGTACTTC; CDR3aa: CASDRELTSYEQYF
abundance: -; j_gene: TRBJ2-3; d_gene: TRBD2; v_gene: TRBV7-3; CDR3nt: TGTGCCAGCAGCCCGACTAGCGGGGCCCTGGATACGCAGTATTTT; CDR3aa: CASSPTSGALDTQYF
abundance: -; j_gene: TRBJ2-7; d_gene: -; v_gene: TRBV9; CDR3nt: TGTGCCAGCAGCGTAGCGCCAAGCCCGGCCTACGAGCAGTACTTC; CDR3aa: CASSVAPSPAYEQYF
abundance: few; j_gene: TRBJ1-1; d_gene: -; v_gene: TRBV5-5; CDR3nt: TGTGCCAGCATCGCGGGGGGTGAAGCTTTCTTT; CDR3aa: CASIAGGEAFF
abundance: -; j_gene: TRBJ2-1; d_gene: TRBD1; v_gene: TRBV4-3; CDR3nt: TGCGCCAGCAGCCAAAAGGGACAGGGGATATACAATGAGCAGTTCTTC; CDR3aa: CASSQKGQGIYNEQFF
abundance: few; j_gene: TRBJ1-1; d_gene: -; v_gene: TRBV5-4; CDR3nt: TGTGCCAGCAGCTTGGACGTGGGAGTGAACACTGAAGCTTTCTTT; CDR3aa: CASSLDVGVNTEAFF
abundance: -; j_gene: TRBJ2-1; d_gene: -; v_gene: TRBV27; CDR3nt: TGTGCCAGCACCTTTGGGGGCCAGAACTACAATGAGCAGTTCTTC; CDR3aa: CASTFGGQNYNEQFF
abundance: -; j_gene: TRBJ2-7; d_gene: -; v_gene: TRBV5-1; CDR3nt: TGCGCCAGTACAGAGGACATTGCCTACGAGCAGTACTTC; CDR3aa: CASTEDIAYEQYF
abundance: few; j_gene: TRBJ1-5; d_gene: -; v_gene: TRBV9; CDR3nt: TGTGCCAGCAGTCCTACAGGTTACAATCAGCCCCAGCATTTT; CDR3aa: CASSPTGYNQPQHF
abundance: few; j_gene: TRBJ1-1; d_gene: TRBD1; v_gene: TRBV6-5; CDR3nt: TGTGCCAGCAGGACAGGGTCTTTCACTGAAGCTTTCTTT; CDR3aa: CASRTGSFTEAFF
abundance: -; j_gene: TRBJ1-1; d_gene: -; v_gene: TRBV4-3; CDR3nt: TGCGCCAGCAGCCAAGATTTGGATAGTGAGAAGAACACTGAAGCTTTCTTT; CDR3aa: CASSQDLDSEKNTEAFF
abundance: -; j_gene: TRBJ1-1; d_gene: -; v_gene: TRBV27; CDR3nt: TGTGCCAGCAGTTTGGCCTTGAACACTGAAGCTTTCTTT; CDR3aa: CASSLALNTEAFF
abundance: few; j_gene: TRBJ1-4; d_gene: -; v_gene: TRBV28; CDR3nt: TGTGCCAGCAGTTTCGGGTCGGCGACTAATGAAAAACTGTTTTTT; CDR3aa: CASSFGSATNEKLFF
abundance: -; j_gene: TRBJ1-2; d_gene: -; v_gene: TRBV9; CDR3nt: TGTGCCAGCGGAGGATCTGGCTACACCTTC; CDR3aa: CASGGSGYTF
abundance: -; j_gene: TRBJ2-7; d_gene: TRBD2; v_gene: TRBV11-2; CDR3nt: TGTGCCAGCAGCTTAGAAGGAGCGGGGGTGACGAACTACGAGCAGTACTTC; CDR3aa: CASSLEGAGVTNYEQYF